This T cell receptor (beta chain) was captured in a study of cytomegalovirus exposure and HLA in healthy donors. CDR3 length equals 16 residues. Trimming removed 7 bases from V and 3 bases from J; junction bases left unmatched: 11. The germline V gene has CDR1 SEHNR and CDR2 FQNEAQ (reference sequence). For this clone: What it binds is unknown.

Use of 60 Vbeta and 13 Jbeta primers characterized the PCR. Generated by immunoSEQ multiplex PCR, the TCRdb table keeps only in-frame clones and is missing some. The sample holds roughly 110,000 clones, about 74% seen once. Study results and limitations: Most TCR sequences were seen very rarely across donors, but some public TCRs occurred in many.

The source is a female donor in good health and CMV-seronegative. Sequenced: PBMCs. This rearrangement joins TRBV7-9 to TRBJ2-2; 7 bases are shared with TRBD2. As DNA, the CDR3 is TGTGCCAGCACCCATACTGGGGGGGTTCACACCGGGGAGCTGTTTTTT. Translation: CASTHTGGVHTGELFF.